Listed here is a single T cell receptor (beta chain). What it recognizes is unknown. The record originates from a study of blood T cells in healthy people across ages. Study information: About one barcoded beta molecule was captured per two T cells (by template switching).

Study-wide points: CMV infection status of these donors was not known. Observed TCR beta diversity per million T cells went down as age went up. This fall followed a roughly linear course with age.

Together with a sample-barcoded 5' primer, a J-beta primer mix was included in a second PCR lasting about 7 to 12 cycles. Carrying 12 random nucleotides, a template-switch adaptor labeled each individual cDNA molecule. Each CDR3 protein is one row after TCRdb ran MiXCR on the 5' RACE reads. The sample consists of roughly 1.7 million distinct CDR3 sequences, roughly 32% of them appearing once. Germline-derived CDR1 and CDR2 are DFQATT and SNEGSKA (reference sequence). CDR3 size: 12 residues. Trimming removed 2 bases from V and 3 bases from J, with 7 bases in between. The sequenced sample was blood. This clonotype was obtained from a woman aged 25 to 39 in good health. V is TRBV20-1 and J is TRBJ1-1; D might be TRBD1 (5 bases). DNA of the CDR3: TGCAGTGCTAGATTGGGGGACACTGAAGCTTTCTTT. Translated: CSARLGDTEAFF.